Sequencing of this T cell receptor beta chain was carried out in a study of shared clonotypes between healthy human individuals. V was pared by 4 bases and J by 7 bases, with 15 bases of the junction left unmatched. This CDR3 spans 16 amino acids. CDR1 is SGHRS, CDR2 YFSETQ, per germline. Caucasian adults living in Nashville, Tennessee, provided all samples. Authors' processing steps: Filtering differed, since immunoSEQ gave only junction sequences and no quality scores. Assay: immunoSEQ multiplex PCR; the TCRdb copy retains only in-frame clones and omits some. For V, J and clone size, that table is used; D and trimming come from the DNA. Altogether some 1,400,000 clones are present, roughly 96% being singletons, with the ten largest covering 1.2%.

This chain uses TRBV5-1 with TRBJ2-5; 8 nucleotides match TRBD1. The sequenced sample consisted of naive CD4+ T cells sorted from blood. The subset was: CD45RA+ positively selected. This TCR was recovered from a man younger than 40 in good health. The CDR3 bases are TGCGCCAGCAGCCTGACAGGGGATACCAAAGTAGGGACCCAGTACTTC. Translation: CASSLTGDTKVGTQYF.